The present entry profiles one T cell receptor (beta chain) with its context. This entry comes from a study of blood T cell repertoires in COVID-19. As for the study in general: Sites in the United States, Italy and Spain provided acute and convalescent COVID-19 samples. In each case, the material was cDNA or gDNA derived from T cells, B-cell-depleted T cells, or PBMCs.

Study processing details: Scientists estimated how many nucleated cells there were by amplifying reference gene primers. The method was immunoSEQ multiplex PCR; TCRdb's version includes in-frame clones alone and lacks a portion of them. V and J calls and clone size are as listed in that table; D and trimming were resolved from the DNA. The sample includes about 230,000 clones, roughly 76% of them seen just once. The TCR was taken from a woman aged 80 or over with COVID-19, enrolled during active disease. Material for sequencing was peripheral blood.

CDR3 loop: CSVAEDRVTGELFF. As DNA, the CDR3 is TGCAGCGTTGCGGAGGACAGGGTCACCGGGGAGCTGTTTTTT. The chain couples TRBV29-1 to TRBJ2-2, with TRBD1 identical over 8 bases. V shed 4 bases and J 4 bases; nucleotides not matched to a gene: 5. From germline, CDR1 is SQVTM and CDR2 ANQGSEA. CDR3 length: 14 residues.